This T cell receptor (beta chain) originates from a study of OX40 agonist ivuxolimab in advanced cancers. Study-level information: Those treated in dose escalation had hepatocellular carcinoma, melanoma, renal cell cancer or head and neck cancer.

The repertoire was sequenced with immunoSEQ multiplex PCR; TCRdb's copy has only in-frame clones and lacks some. The sample holds roughly 15,000 clones, roughly 89% seen once. In germline, CDR1 is LGHNA, CDR2 YSLEER. Losses at the gene ends were 2 bases for V and 4 bases for J; bases not matched to a gene: 6. The CDR3 totals 16 residues. This clonotype was obtained from an adult with an advanced solid tumor such as melanoma, head and neck, liver or kidney cancer. This sequence joins TRBV4-3 and TRBJ2-1, with 9 bases matching TRBD2. Sequenced here: CD4+ or CD8+ T cells sorted from blood, sampled in a trial of the OX40 agonist ivuxolimab. The CDR3 coding sequence is TGCGCCAGCAGCCAAACCGGGACTAGCATGTACAATGAGCAGTTCTTC. It translates to CASSQTGTSMYNEQFF.